This paragraph reports one T cell receptor beta chain. This entry comes from a study of blood T cell repertoires in COVID-19. Background on the study: Sites in the United States, Italy and Spain provided acute and convalescent COVID-19 samples. Nucleic acid was either cDNA or gDNA, and it came from T cells, B-cell-depleted T cells, or PBMCs.

Sequencing was performed with immunoSEQ multiplex PCR; in TCRdb, only in-frame clones are kept and a portion is missing. The sample lists 100,000 or so clones, roughly 96% seen once, with 4% to 5.5% in the top ten. The sequenced sample consisted of peripheral blood. The sequence was obtained from a human donor with active COVID-19. The donor label of this sample is uncertain.

CDR3 region: CASSQVSGSYNEQFF. In DNA form, the CDR3 reads TGCGCCAGCAGCCAAGTTTCAGGGTCCTACAATGAGCAGTTCTTC. This chain joins TRBV4-3 and TRBJ2-1; the D gene is possibly TRBD1 (5 bases). Germline V lookup: CDR1 LGHNA, CDR2 YSLEER. The CDR3 contains 15 residues. V lost 1 base and J lost 1, with 8 bases in between.